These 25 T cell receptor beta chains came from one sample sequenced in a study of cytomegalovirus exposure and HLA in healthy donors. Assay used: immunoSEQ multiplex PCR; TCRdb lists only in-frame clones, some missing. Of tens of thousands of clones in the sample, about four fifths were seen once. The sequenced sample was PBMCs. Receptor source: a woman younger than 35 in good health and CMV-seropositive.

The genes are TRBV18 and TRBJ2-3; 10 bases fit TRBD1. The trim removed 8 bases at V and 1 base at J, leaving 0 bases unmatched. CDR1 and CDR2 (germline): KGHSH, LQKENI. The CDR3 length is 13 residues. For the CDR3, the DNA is TGTGCCAGCGGGACAGGGGGCACAGATACGCAGTATTTT. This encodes CASGTGGTDTQYF.

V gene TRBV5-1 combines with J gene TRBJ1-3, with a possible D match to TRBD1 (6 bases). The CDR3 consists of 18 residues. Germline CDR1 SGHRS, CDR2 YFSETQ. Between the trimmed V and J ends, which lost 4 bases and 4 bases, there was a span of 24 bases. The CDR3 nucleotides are TGCGCCAGCAGCCTTTCGCATTCAGGGGAAATGTCGGGAAACACCATATATTTT. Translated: CASSLSHSGEMSGNTIYF.

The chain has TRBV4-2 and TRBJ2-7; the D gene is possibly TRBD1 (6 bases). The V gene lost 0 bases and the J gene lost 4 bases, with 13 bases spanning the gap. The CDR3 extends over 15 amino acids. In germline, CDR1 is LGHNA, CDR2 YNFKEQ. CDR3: CASSQEVRGSYEQYF. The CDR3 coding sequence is TGTGCCAGCAGCCAAGAGGTCAGGGGATCTTACGAGCAGTACTTC.

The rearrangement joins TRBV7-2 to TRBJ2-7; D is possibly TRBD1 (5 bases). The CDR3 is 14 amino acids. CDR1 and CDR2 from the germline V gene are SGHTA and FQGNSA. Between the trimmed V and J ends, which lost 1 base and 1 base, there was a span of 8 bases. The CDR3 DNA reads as TGTGCCAGCAGCTTAGATAGACAGTCCTACGAGCAGTACTTC. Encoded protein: CASSLDRQSYEQYF.

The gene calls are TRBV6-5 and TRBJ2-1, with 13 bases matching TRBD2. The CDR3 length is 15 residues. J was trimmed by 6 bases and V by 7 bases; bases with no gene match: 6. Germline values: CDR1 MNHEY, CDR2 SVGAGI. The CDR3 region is CASNPTSGGVNEQFF. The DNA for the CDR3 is TGTGCCAGCAACCCTACTAGCGGGGGGGTCAATGAGCAGTTCTTC.

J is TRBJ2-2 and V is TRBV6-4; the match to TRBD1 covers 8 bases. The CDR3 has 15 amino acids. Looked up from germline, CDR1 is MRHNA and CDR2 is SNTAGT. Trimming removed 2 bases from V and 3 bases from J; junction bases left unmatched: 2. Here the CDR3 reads CASSDRGQDTGELFF. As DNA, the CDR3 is TGTGCCAGCAGTGACCGGGGACAGGACACCGGGGAGCTGTTTTTT.

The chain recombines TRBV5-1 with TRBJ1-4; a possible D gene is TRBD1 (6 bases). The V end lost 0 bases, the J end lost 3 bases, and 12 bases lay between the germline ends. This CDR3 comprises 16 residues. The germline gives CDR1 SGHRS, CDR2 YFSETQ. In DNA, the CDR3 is TGCGCCAGCAGCTTGGTCCAGGGGACGGCTAATGAAAAACTGTTTTTT. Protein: CASSLVQGTANEKLFF.

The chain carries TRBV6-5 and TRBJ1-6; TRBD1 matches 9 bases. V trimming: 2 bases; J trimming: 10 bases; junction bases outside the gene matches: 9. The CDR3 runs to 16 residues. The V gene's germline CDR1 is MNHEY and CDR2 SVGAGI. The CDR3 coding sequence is TGTGCCAGCAGTTACAGGGACAGGGATTTTATGTCACCCCTCCACTTT. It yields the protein CASSYRDRDFMSPLHF.

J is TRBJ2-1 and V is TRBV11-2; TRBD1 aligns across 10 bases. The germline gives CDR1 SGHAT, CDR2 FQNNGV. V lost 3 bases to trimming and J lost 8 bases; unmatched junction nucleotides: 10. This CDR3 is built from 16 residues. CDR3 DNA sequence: TGTGCCAGCAGCTTCCGTTCGGGACAGGGGAACCATGAGCAGTTCTTC. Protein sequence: CASSFRSGQGNHEQFF.

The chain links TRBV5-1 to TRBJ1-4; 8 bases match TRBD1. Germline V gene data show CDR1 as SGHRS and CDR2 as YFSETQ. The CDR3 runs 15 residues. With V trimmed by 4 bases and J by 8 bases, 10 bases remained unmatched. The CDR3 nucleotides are TGCGCCAGCAGCCCCGGACAGGGTGTGGGAGAAAAACTGTTTTTT. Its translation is CASSPGQGVGEKLFF.

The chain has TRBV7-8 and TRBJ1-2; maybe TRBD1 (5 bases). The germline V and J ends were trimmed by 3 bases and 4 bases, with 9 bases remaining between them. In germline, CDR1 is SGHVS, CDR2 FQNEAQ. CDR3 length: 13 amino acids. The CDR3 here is CASSFDRPYGYTF. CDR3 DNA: TGTGCCAGCAGCTTTGACAGACCCTATGGCTACACCTTC.

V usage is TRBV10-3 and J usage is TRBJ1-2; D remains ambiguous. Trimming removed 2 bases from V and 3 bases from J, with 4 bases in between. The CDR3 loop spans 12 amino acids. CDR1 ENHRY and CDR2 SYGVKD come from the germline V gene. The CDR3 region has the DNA TGTGCCATCAGTGAGGGAGACTATGGCTACACCTTC. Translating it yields CAISEGDYGYTF.

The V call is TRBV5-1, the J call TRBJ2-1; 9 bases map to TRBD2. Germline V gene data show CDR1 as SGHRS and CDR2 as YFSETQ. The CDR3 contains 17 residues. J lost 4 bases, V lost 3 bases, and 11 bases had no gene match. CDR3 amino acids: CASSSYSGGGWYNEQFF. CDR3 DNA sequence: TGCGCCAGCAGCTCCTATAGCGGGGGAGGTTGGTACAATGAGCAGTTCTTC.

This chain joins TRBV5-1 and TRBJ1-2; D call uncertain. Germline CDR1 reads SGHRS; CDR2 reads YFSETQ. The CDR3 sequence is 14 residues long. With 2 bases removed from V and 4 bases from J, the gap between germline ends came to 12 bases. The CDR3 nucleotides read TGCGCCAGCAGCTTCGTAGGGAGTAGCTATGGCTACACCTTC. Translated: CASSFVGSSYGYTF. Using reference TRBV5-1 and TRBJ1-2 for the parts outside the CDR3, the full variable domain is KAGVTQTPRYLIKTRGQQVTLSCSPISGHRSVSWYQQTPGQGLQFLFEYFSETQRNKGNFPGRFSGRQFSNSRSEMNVSTLELGDSALYLCASSFVGSSYGYTFGSGTRLTVV.

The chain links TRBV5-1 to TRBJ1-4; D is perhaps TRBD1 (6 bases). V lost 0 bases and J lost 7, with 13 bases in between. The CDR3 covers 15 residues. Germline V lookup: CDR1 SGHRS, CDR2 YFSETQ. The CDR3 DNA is TGCGCCAGCAGCTTGGATCAGGGGTTGAGTGAAAAACTGTTTTTT. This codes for CASSLDQGLSEKLFF.

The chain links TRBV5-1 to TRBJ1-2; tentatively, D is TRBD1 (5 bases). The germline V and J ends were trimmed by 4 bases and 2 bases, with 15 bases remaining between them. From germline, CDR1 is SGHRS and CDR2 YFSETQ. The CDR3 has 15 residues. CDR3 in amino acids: CASSANVGANYGYTF. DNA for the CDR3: TGCGCCAGCAGCGCGAATGTTGGGGCAAACTATGGCTACACCTTC.

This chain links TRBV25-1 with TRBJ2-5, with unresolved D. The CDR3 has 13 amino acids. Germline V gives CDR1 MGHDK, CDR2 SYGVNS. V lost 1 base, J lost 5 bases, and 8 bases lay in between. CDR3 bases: TGTGCCAGCAGTGAATTCGAAGAGGAGACCCAGTACTTC. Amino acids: CASSEFEEETQYF.

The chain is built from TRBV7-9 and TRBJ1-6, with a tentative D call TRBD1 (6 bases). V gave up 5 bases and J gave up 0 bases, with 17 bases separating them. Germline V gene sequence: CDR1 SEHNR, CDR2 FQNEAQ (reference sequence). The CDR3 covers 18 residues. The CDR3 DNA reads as TGTGCCAGCAGCCCCCGGGACACCCTGAGCTCCTATAATTCACCCCTCCACTTT. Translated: CASSPRDTLSSYNSPLHF.

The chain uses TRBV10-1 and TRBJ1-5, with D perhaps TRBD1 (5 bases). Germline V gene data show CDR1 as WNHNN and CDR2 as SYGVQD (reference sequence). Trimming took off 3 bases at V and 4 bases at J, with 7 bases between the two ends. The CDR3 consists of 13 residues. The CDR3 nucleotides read TGCGCCAGCAGTGAAAACAGGAATCAGCCCCAGCATTTT. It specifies CASSENRNQPQHF.

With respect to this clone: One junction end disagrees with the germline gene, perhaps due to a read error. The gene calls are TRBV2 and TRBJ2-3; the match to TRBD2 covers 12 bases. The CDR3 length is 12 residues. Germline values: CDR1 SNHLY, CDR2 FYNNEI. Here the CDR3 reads CASTPTSGGWEF. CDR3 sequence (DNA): TGTGCCAGCACTCCTACTAGCGGGGGGTGGGAATTT.

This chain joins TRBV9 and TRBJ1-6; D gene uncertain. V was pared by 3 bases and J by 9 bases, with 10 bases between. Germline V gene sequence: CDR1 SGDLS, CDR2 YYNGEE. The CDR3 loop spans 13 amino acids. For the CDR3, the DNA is TGTGCCAGCAGCGCGGTCGGTGTTTCACCCCTCCACTTT. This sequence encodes CASSAVGVSPLHF.

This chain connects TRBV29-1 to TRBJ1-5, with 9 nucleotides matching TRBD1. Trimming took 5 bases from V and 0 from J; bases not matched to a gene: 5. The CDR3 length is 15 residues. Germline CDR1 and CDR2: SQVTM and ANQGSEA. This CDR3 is CSVRGTGNSNQPQHF. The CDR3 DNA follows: TGCAGCGTTAGAGGGACAGGGAATAGCAATCAGCCCCAGCATTTT. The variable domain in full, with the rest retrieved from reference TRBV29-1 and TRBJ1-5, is SAVISQKPSRDICQRGTSLTIQCQVDSQVTMMFWYRQQPGQSLTLIATANQGSEATYESGFVIDKFPISRPNLTFSTLTVSNMSPEDSSIYLCSVRGTGNSNQPQHFGDGTRLSIL.

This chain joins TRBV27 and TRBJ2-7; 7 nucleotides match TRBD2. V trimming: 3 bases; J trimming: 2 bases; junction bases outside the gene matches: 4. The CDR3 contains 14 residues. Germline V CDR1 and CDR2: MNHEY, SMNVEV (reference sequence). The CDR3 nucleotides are TGTGCCAGCAGTTTCCAAGCGGGGCCCTACGAGCAGTACTTC. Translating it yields CASSFQAGPYEQYF.

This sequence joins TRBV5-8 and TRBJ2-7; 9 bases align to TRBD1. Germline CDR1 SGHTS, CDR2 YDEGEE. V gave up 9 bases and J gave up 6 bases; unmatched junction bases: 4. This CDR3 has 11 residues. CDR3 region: CAKDRGGEQYF. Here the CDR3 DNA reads TGTGCCAAGGACAGGGGTGGCGAGCAGTACTTC.

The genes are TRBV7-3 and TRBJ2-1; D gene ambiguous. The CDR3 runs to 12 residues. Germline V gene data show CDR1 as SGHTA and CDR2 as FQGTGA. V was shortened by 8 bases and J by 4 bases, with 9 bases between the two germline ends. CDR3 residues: CASGRGYNEQFF. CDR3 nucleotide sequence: TGTGCCAGCGGTCGAGGTTACAATGAGCAGTTCTTC.